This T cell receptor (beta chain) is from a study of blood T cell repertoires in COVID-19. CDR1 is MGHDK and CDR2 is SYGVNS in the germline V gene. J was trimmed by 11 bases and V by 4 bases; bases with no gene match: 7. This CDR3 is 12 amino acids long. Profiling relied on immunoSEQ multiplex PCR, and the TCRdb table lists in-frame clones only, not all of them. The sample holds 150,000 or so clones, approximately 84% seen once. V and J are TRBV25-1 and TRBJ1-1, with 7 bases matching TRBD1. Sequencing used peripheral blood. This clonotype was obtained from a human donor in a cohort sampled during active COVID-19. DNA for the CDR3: TGTGCCAGCAGTGCCAAGGGGGCTACGGCTTTCTTT. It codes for CASSAKGATAFF. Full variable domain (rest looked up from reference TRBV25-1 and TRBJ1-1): EADIYQTPRYLVIGTGKKITLECSQTMGHDKMYWYQQDPGMELHLIHYSYGVNSTEKGDLSSESTVSRIRTEHFPLTLESARPSHTSQYLCASSAKGATAFFGQGTRLTVV.